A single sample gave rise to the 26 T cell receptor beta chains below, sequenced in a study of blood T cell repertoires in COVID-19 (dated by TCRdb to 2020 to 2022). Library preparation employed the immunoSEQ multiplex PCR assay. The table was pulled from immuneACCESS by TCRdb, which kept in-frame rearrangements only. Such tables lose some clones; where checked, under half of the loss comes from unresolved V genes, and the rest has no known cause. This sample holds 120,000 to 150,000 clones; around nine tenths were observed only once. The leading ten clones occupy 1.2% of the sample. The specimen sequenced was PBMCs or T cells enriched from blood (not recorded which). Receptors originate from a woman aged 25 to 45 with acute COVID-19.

The CDR3 sequence: CASSSLHSGTGRVNEQFF. DNA of the CDR3: TGTGCCAGCAGCTCACTTCACTCCGGGACAGGGAGGGTCAATGAGCAGTTCTTC. The chain links TRBV11-3 to TRBJ2-1, with 9 positions matching TRBD1. Germline V gene sequence: CDR1 SGHNT, CDR2 YENEEA. The junction had 16 bases not matched to a gene; V was cut back by 4 bases and J by 6 bases. The CDR3 contains 18 residues.

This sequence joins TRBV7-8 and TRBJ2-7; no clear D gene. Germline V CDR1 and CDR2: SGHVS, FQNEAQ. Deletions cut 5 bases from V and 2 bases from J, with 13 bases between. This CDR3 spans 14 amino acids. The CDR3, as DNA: TGTGCCAGCAGCCCTGCCCGGGTGCCCTACGAGCAGTACTTC. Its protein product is CASSPARVPYEQYF.

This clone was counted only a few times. The CDR3 loop is CATSRDWGGEQPQHF. CDR3 DNA sequence: TGTGCCACCAGCAGAGATTGGGGAGGGGAACAGCCCCAGCATTTT. V usage is TRBV15 and J usage is TRBJ1-5; D possibly corresponds to TRBD1 (5 bases). The CDR3 has 15 amino acids. V gave up 0 bases and J gave up 7 bases, with 13 bases separating them. Germline V lookup: CDR1 LNHNV, CDR2 YYDKDF (reference sequence).

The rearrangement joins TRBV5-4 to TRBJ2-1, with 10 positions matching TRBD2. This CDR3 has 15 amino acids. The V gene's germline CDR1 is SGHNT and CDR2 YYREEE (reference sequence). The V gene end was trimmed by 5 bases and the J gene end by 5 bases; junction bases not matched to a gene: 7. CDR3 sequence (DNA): TGTGCCAGCAGGGCTAGCGGGAGTTTCGACAATGAGCAGTTCTTC. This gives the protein CASRASGSFDNEQFF.

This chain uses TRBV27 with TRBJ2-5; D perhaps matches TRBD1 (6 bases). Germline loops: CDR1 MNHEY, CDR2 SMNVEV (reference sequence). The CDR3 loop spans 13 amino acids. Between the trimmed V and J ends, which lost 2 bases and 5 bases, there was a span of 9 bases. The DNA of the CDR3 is TGTGCCAGCAGTTTAACAGGGCTGGAGACCCAGTACTTC. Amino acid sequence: CASSLTGLETQYF.

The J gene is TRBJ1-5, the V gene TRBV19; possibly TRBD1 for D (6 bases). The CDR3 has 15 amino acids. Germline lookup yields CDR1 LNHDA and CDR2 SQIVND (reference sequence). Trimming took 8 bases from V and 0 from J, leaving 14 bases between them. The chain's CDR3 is CASLQGSYSNQPQHF. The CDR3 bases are TGTGCCAGTTTACAGGGCAGCTATAGCAATCAGCCCCAGCATTTT.

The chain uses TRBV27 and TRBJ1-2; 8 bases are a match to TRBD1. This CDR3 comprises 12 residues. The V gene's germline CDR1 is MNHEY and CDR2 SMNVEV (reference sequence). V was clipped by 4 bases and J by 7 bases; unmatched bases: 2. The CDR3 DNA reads TGTGCCAGCAGTTCCGGACAGGGTGGCTACACCTTC. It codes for CASSSGQGGYTF.

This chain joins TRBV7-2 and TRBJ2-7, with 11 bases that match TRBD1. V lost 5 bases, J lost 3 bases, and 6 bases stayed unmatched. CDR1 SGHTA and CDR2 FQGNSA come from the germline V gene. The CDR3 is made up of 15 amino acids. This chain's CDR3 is CASSPTGTGGYEQYF. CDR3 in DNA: TGTGCCAGCAGCCCAACCGGGACAGGGGGCTACGAGCAGTACTTC.

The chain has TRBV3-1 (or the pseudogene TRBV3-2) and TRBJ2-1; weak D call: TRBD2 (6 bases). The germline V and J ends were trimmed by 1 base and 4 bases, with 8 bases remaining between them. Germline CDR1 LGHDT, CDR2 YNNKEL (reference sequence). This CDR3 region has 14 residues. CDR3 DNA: TGTGCCAGCAGCCAAGGGGGGACTTACAATGAGCAGTTCTTC. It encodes CASSQGGTYNEQFF.

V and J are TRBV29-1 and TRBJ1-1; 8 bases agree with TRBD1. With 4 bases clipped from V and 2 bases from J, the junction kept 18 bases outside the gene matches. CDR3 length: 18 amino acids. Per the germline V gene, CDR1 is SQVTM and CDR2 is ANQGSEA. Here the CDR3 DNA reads TGCAGCGTTGCTAACCTTTTCGGACAGGGAACCGAAAACACTGAAGCTTTCTTT. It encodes CSVANLFGQGTENTEAFF.

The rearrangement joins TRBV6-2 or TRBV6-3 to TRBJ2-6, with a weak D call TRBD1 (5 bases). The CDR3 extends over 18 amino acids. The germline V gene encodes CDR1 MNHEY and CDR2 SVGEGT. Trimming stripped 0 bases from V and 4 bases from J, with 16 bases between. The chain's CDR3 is CASSYSTRRGSGANVLTF. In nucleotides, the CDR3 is TGTGCCAGCAGTTACTCGACTCGTAGGGGTTCGGGGGCCAACGTCCTGACTTTC.

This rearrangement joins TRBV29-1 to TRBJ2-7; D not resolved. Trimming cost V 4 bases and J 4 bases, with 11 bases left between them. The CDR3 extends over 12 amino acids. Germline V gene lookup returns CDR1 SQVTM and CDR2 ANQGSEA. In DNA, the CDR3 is TGCAGCGTTGGTCAGTCCAGATACGAGCAGTACTTC. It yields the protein CSVGQSRYEQYF.

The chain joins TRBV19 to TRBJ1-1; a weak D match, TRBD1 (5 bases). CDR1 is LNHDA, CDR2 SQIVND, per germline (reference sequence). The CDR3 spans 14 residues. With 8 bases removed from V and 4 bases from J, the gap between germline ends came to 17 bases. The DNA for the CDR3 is TGTGCCAGTTTGGGACTCTCTATCGGCACTGAAGCTTTCTTT. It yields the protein CASLGLSIGTEAFF.

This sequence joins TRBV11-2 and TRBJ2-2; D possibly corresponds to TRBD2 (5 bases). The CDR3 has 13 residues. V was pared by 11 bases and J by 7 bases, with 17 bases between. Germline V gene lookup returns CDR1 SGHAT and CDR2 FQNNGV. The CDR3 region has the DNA TGTGCCGTCAAACATTCGGGGTTCGGGGAGCTGTTTTTT. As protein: CAVKHSGFGELFF.

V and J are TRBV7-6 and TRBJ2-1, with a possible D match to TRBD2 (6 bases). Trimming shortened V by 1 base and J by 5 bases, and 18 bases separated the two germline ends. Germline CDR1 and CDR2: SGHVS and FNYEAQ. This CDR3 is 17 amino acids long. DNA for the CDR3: TGTGCCAGCAGCTTAGTTTACTGGGGGGATCGTGACAATGAGCAGTTCTTC. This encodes CASSLVYWGDRDNEQFF.

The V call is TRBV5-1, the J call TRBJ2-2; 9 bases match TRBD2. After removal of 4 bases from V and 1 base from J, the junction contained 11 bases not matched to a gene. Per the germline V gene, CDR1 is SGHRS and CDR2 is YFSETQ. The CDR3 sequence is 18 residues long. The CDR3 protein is CASSGGTSSSRNTGELFF. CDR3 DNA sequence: TGCGCCAGCAGCGGCGGGACTAGCTCCTCTCGGAACACCGGGGAGCTGTTTTTT. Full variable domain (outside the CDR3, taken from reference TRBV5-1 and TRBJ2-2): KAGVTQTPRYLIKTRGQQVTLSCSPISGHRSVSWYQQTPGQGLQFLFEYFSETQRNKGNFPGRFSGRQFSNSRSEMNVSTLELGDSALYLCASSGGTSSSRNTGELFFGEGSRLTVL.

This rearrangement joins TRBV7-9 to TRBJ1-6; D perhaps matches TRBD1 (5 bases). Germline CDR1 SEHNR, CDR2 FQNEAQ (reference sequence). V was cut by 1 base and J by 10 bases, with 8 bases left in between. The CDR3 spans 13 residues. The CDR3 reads CASSLVGRSPLHF. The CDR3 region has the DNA TGTGCCAGCAGCTTAGTGGGGCGATCACCCCTCCACTTT.

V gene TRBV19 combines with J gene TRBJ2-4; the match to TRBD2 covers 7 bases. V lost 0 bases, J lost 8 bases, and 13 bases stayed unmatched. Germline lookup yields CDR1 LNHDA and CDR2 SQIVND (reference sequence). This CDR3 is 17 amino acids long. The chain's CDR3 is CASSIDGGGSGRDIQYF. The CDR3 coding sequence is TGTGCCAGTAGTATAGATGGCGGGGGTTCGGGAAGGGACATTCAGTACTTC.

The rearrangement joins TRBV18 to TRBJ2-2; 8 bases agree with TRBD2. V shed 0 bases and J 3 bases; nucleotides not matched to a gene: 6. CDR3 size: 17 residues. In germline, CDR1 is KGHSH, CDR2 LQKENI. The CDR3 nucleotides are TGTGCCAGCTCACCACCATCCGTCGGGAGGGACACCGGGGAGCTGTTTTTT. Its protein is CASSPPSVGRDTGELFF.

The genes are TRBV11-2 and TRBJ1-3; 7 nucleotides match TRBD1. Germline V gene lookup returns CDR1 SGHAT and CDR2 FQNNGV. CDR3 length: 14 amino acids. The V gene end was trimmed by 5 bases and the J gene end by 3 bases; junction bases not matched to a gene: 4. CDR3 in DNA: TGTGCCAGCAGCACTGACAGGGTTGGAAACACCATATATTTT. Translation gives CASSTDRVGNTIYF. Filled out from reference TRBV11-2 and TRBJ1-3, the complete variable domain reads EAGVAQSPRYKIIEKRQSVAFWCNPISGHATLYWYQQILGQGPKLLIQFQNNGVVDDSQLPKDRFSAERLKGVDSTLKIQPAKLEDSAVYLCASSTDRVGNTIYFGEGSWLTVV.

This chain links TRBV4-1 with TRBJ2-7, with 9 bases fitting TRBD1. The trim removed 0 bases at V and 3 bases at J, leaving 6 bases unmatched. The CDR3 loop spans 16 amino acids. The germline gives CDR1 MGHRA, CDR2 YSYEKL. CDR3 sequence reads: CASSQDGTGHGYEQYF. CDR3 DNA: TGCGCCAGCAGCCAAGATGGGACAGGGCATGGCTACGAGCAGTACTTC.

The CDR3 DNA is TGTGCCAGCTCAACGGTGGAGGAGAAAGGTCAGCCCCAGCATTTT. It codes for CASSTVEEKGQPQHF. The V and J genes are TRBV18 and TRBJ1-5; unclear D gene. Trimming removed 5 bases from V and 6 bases from J, with 17 bases in between. The CDR3 runs 15 residues. Germline-derived CDR1 and CDR2 are KGHSH and LQKENI.

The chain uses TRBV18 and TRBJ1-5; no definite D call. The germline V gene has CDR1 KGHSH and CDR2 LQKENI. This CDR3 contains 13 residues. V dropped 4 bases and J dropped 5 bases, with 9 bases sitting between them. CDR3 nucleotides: TGTGCCAGCTCACTCGGGTTAGATCAGCCCCAGCATTTT. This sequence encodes CASSLGLDQPQHF.

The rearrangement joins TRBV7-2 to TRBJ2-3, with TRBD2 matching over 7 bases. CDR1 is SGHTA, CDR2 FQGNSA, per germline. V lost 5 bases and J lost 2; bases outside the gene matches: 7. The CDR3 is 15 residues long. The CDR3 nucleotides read TGTGCCAGCAGCGCCTCTAGCGGCCCCACAGATACGCAGTATTTT. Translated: CASSASSGPTDTQYF.

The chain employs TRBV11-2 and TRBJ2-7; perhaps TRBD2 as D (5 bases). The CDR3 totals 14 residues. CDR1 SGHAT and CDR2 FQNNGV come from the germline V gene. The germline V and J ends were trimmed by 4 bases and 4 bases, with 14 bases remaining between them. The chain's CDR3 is CASSSLYRGYEQYF. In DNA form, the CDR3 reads TGTGCCAGCAGCTCCCTGTACCGGGGATACGAGCAGTACTTC.

Here the CDR3 DNA reads TGTGCCAGCACGGGGAACACAGATACGCAGTATTTT. Protein: CASTGNTDTQYF. The chain uses TRBV9 and TRBJ2-3, with D possibly TRBD2 on 5 matching bases. This CDR3 contains 12 residues. V was trimmed by 6 bases and J by 2 bases, leaving 7 bases between them. CDR1 and CDR2 from the germline V gene are SGDLS and YYNGEE.